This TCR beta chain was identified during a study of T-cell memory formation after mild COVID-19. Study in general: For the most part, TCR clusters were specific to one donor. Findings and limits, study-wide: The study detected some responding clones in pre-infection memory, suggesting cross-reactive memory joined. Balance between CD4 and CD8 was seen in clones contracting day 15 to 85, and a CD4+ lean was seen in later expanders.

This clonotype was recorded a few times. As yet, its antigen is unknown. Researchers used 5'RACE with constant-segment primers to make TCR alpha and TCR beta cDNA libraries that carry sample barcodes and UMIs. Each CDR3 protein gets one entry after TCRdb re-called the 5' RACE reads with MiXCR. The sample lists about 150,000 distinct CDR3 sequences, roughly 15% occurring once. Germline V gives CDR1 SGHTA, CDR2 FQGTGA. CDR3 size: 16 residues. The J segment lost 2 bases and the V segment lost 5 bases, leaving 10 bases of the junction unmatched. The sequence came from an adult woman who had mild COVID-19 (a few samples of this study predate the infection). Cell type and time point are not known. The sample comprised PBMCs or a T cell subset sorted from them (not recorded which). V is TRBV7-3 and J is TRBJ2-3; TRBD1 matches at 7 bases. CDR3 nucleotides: TGTGCCAGCAGCCGAGGACAGGCTACCGACACAGATACGCAGTATTTT. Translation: CASSRGQATDTDTQYF.